Listed here are 15 T cell receptor beta chains from one sample, sequenced in a study of blood T cell repertoires in COVID-19. Sequencing was performed with immunoSEQ multiplex PCR; in TCRdb, only in-frame clones are kept and a portion is missing. The table has 200,000 to 250,000 clones, 70% to 85% seen once; the top ten hold around 2%. Sequenced: PBMCs or T cells enriched from blood (not recorded which). These receptors all stem from a man in his 60s who had recovered from COVID-19.

This chain links TRBV7-2 with TRBJ1-1; the match to TRBD1 covers 7 bases. Losses at the gene ends were 5 bases for V and 1 base for J; bases not matched to a gene: 4. Germline V gene lookup returns CDR1 SGHTA and CDR2 FQGNSA. The CDR3 spans 14 residues. CDR3: CASSVGQENTEAFF. The CDR3 DNA is TGTGCCAGCAGCGTCGGACAGGAGAACACTGAAGCTTTCTTT.

This clone was counted a few times. The chain combines TRBV19 with TRBJ2-3; 11 bases line up with TRBD2. The CDR3 has 17 amino acids. The junction had 9 bases not matched to a gene; V was cut back by 4 bases and J by 3 bases. CDR1 is LNHDA and CDR2 is SQIVND in the germline V gene (reference sequence). The CDR3 nucleotides read TGTGCCAGTAGTAGGCGACTAGCGGGGCTTATTACAGATACGCAGTATTTT. Protein sequence: CASSRRLAGLITDTQYF.

The chain is built from TRBV10-3 and TRBJ1-2; TRBD1 aligns across 11 bases. The V gene's germline CDR1 is ENHRY and CDR2 SYGVKD. The V and J ends lost 0 bases and 4 bases, in that order; junction bases with no gene match: 7. The CDR3 has 17 amino acids. As DNA, the CDR3 is TGTGCCATCAGTGAGTCGACAGGGACAGGGGGTAGCTATGGCTACACCTTC. Translating gives CAISESTGTGGSYGYTF.

The J gene is TRBJ1-1, the V gene TRBV7-2; 10 bases line up with TRBD1. Germline V lookup: CDR1 SGHTA, CDR2 FQGNSA. This CDR3 is built from 17 residues. Germline trimming cut 5 bases from V and 5 bases from J; bases unmatched to any gene: 14. This CDR3 reads CASSPVATGGVGTEAFF. Here the CDR3 DNA reads TGTGCCAGCAGCCCAGTGGCGACAGGGGGCGTGGGGACTGAAGCTTTCTTT.

The V gene is TRBV11-3, the J gene TRBJ1-2; D might be TRBD1 (5 bases). Per the germline V gene, CDR1 is SGHNT and CDR2 is YENEEA. V was clipped by 0 bases and J by 3 bases, with 14 bases between them. This CDR3 spans 16 amino acids. The DNA of the CDR3 is TGTGCCAGCAGCTTAGATCGGTTGGGGGGTCACTATGGCTACACCTTC. It encodes CASSLDRLGGHYGYTF. Supplemented by reference TRBV11-3 and TRBJ1-2, the full variable domain reads EAGVVQSPRYKIIEKKQPVAFWCNPISGHNTLYWYLQNLGQGPELLIRYENEEAVDDSQLPKDRFSAERLKGVDSTLKIQPAELGDSAVYLCASSLDRLGGHYGYTFGSGTRLTVV.

CDR3 sequence (DNA): TGCGCCAGCAGCCGTAGACCCGGACAGGGTCAAGCCAATGAGCAGTTCTTC. Its protein is CASSRRPGQGQANEQFF. The J gene is TRBJ2-1, the V gene TRBV5-1, with 8 nucleotides matching TRBD1. The V gene's germline CDR1 is SGHRS and CDR2 YFSETQ. The V segment lost 4 bases and the J segment 6 bases; nucleotides outside the gene matches: 15. The length of the CDR3 is 17 residues.

The rearrangement uses TRBV18 and TRBJ1-4; 7 nucleotides align to TRBD1. Germline V gives CDR1 KGHSH, CDR2 LQKENI. The length of the CDR3 is 14 residues. V lost 3 bases, J lost 7 bases, and 5 bases stayed unmatched. In DNA, the CDR3 is TGTGCCAGCTCACCCGGAAGACAGGGTGAAAAACTGTTTTTT. It encodes CASSPGRQGEKLFF.

This clone was seen only a few times. The rearrangement joins TRBV11-3 to TRBJ1-6, with D possibly TRBD1 on 6 matching bases. Germline CDR1 is SGHNT and CDR2 is YENEEA. Deletions cut 5 bases from V and 7 bases from J, with 12 bases between. The CDR3 loop spans 14 amino acids. CDR3: CASSTSTGNSPLHF. The CDR3 DNA follows: TGTGCCAGCAGCACTTCCACAGGGAATTCACCCCTCCACTTT.

The genes are TRBV5-1 and TRBJ2-7; TRBD1 matches 8 bases. Germline lookup yields CDR1 SGHRS and CDR2 YFSETQ. The CDR3 is 14 residues long. V lost 4 bases, J lost 7 bases, and 10 bases stayed unmatched. CDR3 residues: CASSGGQGRWEQYF. In nucleotides, the CDR3 is TGCGCCAGCAGCGGAGGACAGGGACGGTGGGAGCAGTACTTC.

CDR3 bases: TGCGCCAGCAGCCAAGGCCCAGCGGGGGACCCCAAGCAGTACTTC. Protein product: CASSQGPAGDPKQYF. The chain uses TRBV4-3 and TRBJ2-7, with TRBD2 matching 8 bases. Trimming cost V 1 base and J 8 bases; bases outside gene matches: 10. Germline V gene lookup returns CDR1 LGHNA and CDR2 YSLEER. The CDR3 length is 15 residues.

The rearrangement links TRBV5-1 to TRBJ2-1; possible D gene TRBD1, 6 bases. Looked up from germline, CDR1 is SGHRS and CDR2 is YFSETQ. Deletions cut 1 base from V and 7 bases from J, with 9 bases between. This CDR3 is 13 amino acids long. CDR3 DNA sequence: TGCGCCAGCAGCTTGCAGGGGCATAATGAGCAGTTCTTC. This sequence encodes CASSLQGHNEQFF. Full variable domain (remainder filled in from reference TRBV5-1 and TRBJ2-1): KAGVTQTPRYLIKTRGQQVTLSCSPISGHRSVSWYQQTPGQGLQFLFEYFSETQRNKGNFPGRFSGRQFSNSRSEMNVSTLELGDSALYLCASSLQGHNEQFFGPGTRLTVL.

A single count supports this clone. V gene TRBV29-1 combines with J gene TRBJ2-1; tentative D call: TRBD1 (6 bases). CDR3 length equals 13 residues. V was shortened by 4 bases and J by 0 bases, with 7 bases between the two germline ends. CDR1 and CDR2 from the germline V gene are SQVTM and ANQGSEA. This CDR3 is CSVARGSYNEQFF. CDR3 bases: TGCAGCGTTGCCAGGGGCTCCTACAATGAGCAGTTCTTC.

The V and J genes are TRBV4-3 and TRBJ2-1, with a weak D call TRBD1 (6 bases). V lost 1 base and J 5 bases, leaving 18 bases between the germline ends. The CDR3 sequence is 17 residues long. Per the germline V gene, CDR1 is LGHNA and CDR2 is YSLEER. The CDR3 here is CASSQVGWAGVNNEQFF. CDR3 bases: TGCGCCAGCAGCCAAGTAGGATGGGCAGGGGTAAACAATGAGCAGTTCTTC.

This clone was seen just once. The chain uses TRBV2 and TRBJ1-2, with a weak D call TRBD1 (5 bases). Germline loops: CDR1 SNHLY, CDR2 FYNNEI. This CDR3 is 12 amino acids long. V was trimmed by 2 bases and J by 8 bases, leaving 9 bases between them. The CDR3 loop reads CASSEQGGGYTF. CDR3 in DNA: TGTGCCAGCAGTGAACAGGGTGGCGGCTACACCTTC.

This sequence joins TRBV24-1 and TRBJ2-5; TRBD1 matches at 10 bases. The CDR3 loop spans 16 amino acids. J gave up 5 bases and V 4 bases, and 9 bases lay outside the gene matches. CDR1 and CDR2 (germline): KGHDR, SFDVKD. CDR3 DNA sequence: TGTGCCACCAGTGACTCCGGGACAGGGGTGTTGGAGACCCAGTACTTC. Translated, it gives CATSDSGTGVLETQYF.